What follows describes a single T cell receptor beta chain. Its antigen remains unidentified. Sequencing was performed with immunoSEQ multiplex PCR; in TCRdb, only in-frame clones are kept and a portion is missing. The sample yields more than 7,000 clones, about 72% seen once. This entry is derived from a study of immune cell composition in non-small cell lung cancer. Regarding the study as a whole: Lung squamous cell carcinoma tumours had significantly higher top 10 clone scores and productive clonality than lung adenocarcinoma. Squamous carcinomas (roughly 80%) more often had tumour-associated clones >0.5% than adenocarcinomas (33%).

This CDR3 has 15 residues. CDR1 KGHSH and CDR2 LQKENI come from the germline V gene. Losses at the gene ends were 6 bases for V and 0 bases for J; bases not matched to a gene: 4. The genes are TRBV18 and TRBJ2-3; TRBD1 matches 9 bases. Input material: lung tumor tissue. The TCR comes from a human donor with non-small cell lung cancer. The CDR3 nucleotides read TGTGCCAGCTCGCGGGACAGGGATAGCACAGATACGCAGTATTTT. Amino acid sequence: CASSRDRDSTDTQYF.